What follows describes a single T cell receptor beta chain. Antigen: not known. From germline, CDR1 is SGHNT and CDR2 YYREEE (reference sequence). The V end was cut by 6 bases, the J end by 2 bases, with 20 bases between. The CDR3 length is 16 residues. Peripheral blood samples and lesional scalp punch biopsies were obtained from alopecia areata patients. The authors extracted RNA and reverse transcribed it into cDNA as the sequencing template. TCRdb's copy holds only in-frame clones and misses some; the assay was immunoSEQ multiplex PCR. The sample includes about 180,000 clones, roughly 59% of them seen just once. This entry comes from a study of CD8+ T cells in alopecia areata. Study summary: The duration of tofacitinib was 6 to 18 months, with 6 months off drug afterward.

Regarding the study as a whole: In patients, TCRs were shared less clearly than in mice, and HLA may possibly be involved.

Sequencing used CD4+ T cells sorted from blood, obtained at week 0. The genes are TRBV5-4 and TRBJ1-1; D remains unclear. The source of this sequence is a human donor with alopecia areata. The CDR3 DNA reads TGTGCCAGCACACGAGACGGACGGCGACTCAACACTGAAGCTTTCTTT. This sequence encodes CASTRDGRRLNTEAFF.